The present TCR beta chain was sequenced within a study of T cell responses to AZD1222 COVID-19 vaccine. Overall study findings and caveats: Only a handful of people who got AZD1222 tested seropositive at baseline. The study found Spike-specific TCR breadth and depth rose after two AZD1222 doses. As reported, nearly half of all spike-specific TCRs target variant regions that are unmutated.

Only in-frame clones appear in the TCRdb table, and some are missing; sequencing was by immunoSEQ multiplex PCR. The table records 80,000 to 100,000 clones, around 90% of them present only once. The V and J ends lost 5 bases and 2 bases, in that order; junction bases with no gene match: 7. Germline loops: CDR1 SGHTA, CDR2 FQGNSA. This CDR3 has 15 residues. As concerns this clone: Its antigen is currently unknown.

The source is an adult in good health. This specimen consisted of peripheral blood, obtained on day 0 of MenACWY control vaccination. The chain couples TRBV7-2 to TRBJ1-2, with 8 nucleotides matching TRBD1. CDR3 residues: CASSPGTGPNYGYTF. The CDR3, as DNA: TGTGCCAGCAGCCCAGGGACAGGACCCAACTATGGCTACACCTTC.